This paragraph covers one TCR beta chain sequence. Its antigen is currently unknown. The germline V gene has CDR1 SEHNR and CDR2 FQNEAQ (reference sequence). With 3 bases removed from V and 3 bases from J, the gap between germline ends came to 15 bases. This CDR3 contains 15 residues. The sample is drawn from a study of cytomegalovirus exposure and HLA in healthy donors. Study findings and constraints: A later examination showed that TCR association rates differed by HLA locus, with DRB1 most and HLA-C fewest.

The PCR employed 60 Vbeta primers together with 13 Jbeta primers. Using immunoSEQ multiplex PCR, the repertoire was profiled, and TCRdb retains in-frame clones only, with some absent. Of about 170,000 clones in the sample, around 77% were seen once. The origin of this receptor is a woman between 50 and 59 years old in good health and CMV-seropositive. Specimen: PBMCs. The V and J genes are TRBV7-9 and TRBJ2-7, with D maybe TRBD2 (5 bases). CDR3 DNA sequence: TGTGCCAGCAGCTTGGCCCCTCGAGGGATCTACGAGCAGTACTTC. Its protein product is CASSLAPRGIYEQYF.